Included here is one TCR beta chain sequence, with context. As yet, its antigen is unknown. Per the germline V gene, CDR1 is SGHTA and CDR2 is FQGNSA. The CDR3 runs to 13 residues. Trimming took 1 base from V and 6 from J, leaving 7 bases between them. Treatment noted: approximately nine-day PBMC culture with coronavirus spike peptide pools or control peptides (ViraFEST assay). With peptide pools, ViraFEST first expanded antigen-specific T cells and afterwards sequenced their TCRs. This sample stems from a study of vaccination and CD4 T cells after COVID-19. At the level of the study: Each enrolled participant received a two-dose regimen of either BNT162b2 or mRNA-1273 vaccine. The post-vaccine samples came a median around 71 days after dose two (range 14 to 241).

An Oncomine TCR Beta short-read assay was used to sequence the DNA from cultured CD4+ T cells. TCRdb fed the PCR reads into MiXCR, producing one record per CDR3 protein. The repertoire consists of about 21,000 distinct CDR3 sequences, with approximately 50% occurring once and the leading ten covering around 4%. This chain links TRBV7-2 with TRBJ1-5; D is ambiguous. This clonotype was sampled from a human donor who had recovered from COVID-19. Specimen: CD4+ T cells from blood, cultured in vitro, collected before SARS-CoV-2 vaccination. The CDR3 loop is CASSLEATQPQHF. CDR3 DNA sequence: TGTGCCAGCAGCTTAGAAGCGACTCAGCCCCAGCATTTT.